This TCR beta chain derives from a study of blood T cell repertoires in COVID-19 (dated by TCRdb to 2020 to 2021). Broadly, across the study: Recovered participants in ImmuneRACE Cohort 3 were defined by two consecutive negative NP/OP PCR tests, clearance by a healthcare professional, or resolution of symptoms. The collaborator samples originated in the United States, Italy and Spain and spanned the acute and convalescent phases of COVID-19. The prospective study material was composed of cDNA or gDNA derived from T cells, B-cell-depleted T cells, or PBMCs. Deeply sampled blood TCRbeta repertoires from subjects exposed to, actively infected with, or recovered from COVID-19 were included in the dataset. The repertoires were made available in a free public database intended to serve as a resource for research on the immune response to SARS-CoV-2. Samples were obtained from the ongoing ImmuneRACE study (first 160 participants) and from 1,254 subjects provided by 6 global collaborators. Nearly every sample came with metadata listing a de-identified subject ID, COVID-19 status, age in years and sex. Where HLA class I and class II types were available, the types were taken from metadata supplied by the sample provider, not from assay-based typing.

General study outcomes and caveats: The amount of clinical and demographic metadata varied by source and participant and was provided uncurated.

Participants in the prospective study were enrolled through a virtual design, were aged 18 to 89 years, and lived in 24 United States geographic areas. To assign participants to cohorts, the prospective study relied on clinical history that participants themselves reported in a screening survey and a study questionnaire. In the prospective study, mobile phlebotomists collected whole blood, serum and a nasopharyngeal or oropharyngeal swab from each participant. Over an approximately 2-month period, participants in the prospective study had the option of providing additional blood draws and questionnaires. Prospective study blood samples were shipped either frozen or at room temperature before DNA extraction. TCRbeta CDR3 regions were amplified from genomic DNA using the immunoSEQ Assay, a bias-controlled multiplex PCR. The paper's data handling went like this. Nucleated cell counts per sample were estimated from amplification of reference gene primers within the assay. To quantify the absolute abundance of each unique TCRbeta CDR3 rearrangement, sequence reads were collapsed and filtered. Productive Simpson clonality was computed per sample as the square root of Simpson's diversity index over productive rearrangements. This is the immuneACCESS table as TCRdb keeps it, with only in-frame sequences that have V and J called. A part of the clones is gone; compared with another copy, unresolved V genes explain less than half, and the rest is unexplained. The V and J calls and clone size are taken from that table; D and trimming were inferred from the DNA. In this sample the table shows hundreds of thousands of clones, around 90% of which occur a single time. The top ten clonotypes cover approximately 2% of the sample.

V and J are trimmed by 6 bases and 4 bases, and the gene matches miss 8 bases of the junction. The germline V gene encodes CDR1 ENHRY and CDR2 SYGVKD. The CDR3 sequence holds 14 residues, the cysteine and phenylalanine included. Of the read, only the CDR3 DNA is kept; its 42 bases are in frame from base 1. About this clone: Its antigen is not yet known. Base qualities are missing; no much larger clone stands one base away.

Sample: PBMCs or T cells enriched from blood (not recorded which). The clonotype comes from a woman aged 60 to 75 in a cohort exposed to, infected with or recovered from COVID-19 (not recorded which). The rearrangement combines TRBV10-3 with TRBJ1-2; 7 bases in between match TRBD1. The CDR3 reads CAIRDRDRVYGYTF. Here is the DNA: TGTGCCATCAGGGACAGAGACAGGGTCTATGGCTACACCTTC.